This record concerns one TCR beta chain sequence. Trimming left V 0 bases short and J 2 bases short, with 11 bases between. The CDR3 has 15 residues. Germline loops: CDR1 LGHNA, CDR2 YSLEER. Sequenced by immunoSEQ multiplex PCR; TCRdb stores in-frame clones only, minus some. This table holds more than 15,000 clones, around 80% found once. This sample is drawn from a study of OX40 agonist ivuxolimab in advanced cancers. The sample in question was CD4+ or CD8+ T cells sorted from blood, obtained in a trial of the OX40 agonist ivuxolimab. This clonotype was sampled from an adult with an advanced solid tumor such as melanoma, head and neck, liver or kidney cancer. V usage is TRBV4-3 and J usage is TRBJ2-7; D might be TRBD1 (5 bases). CDR3 DNA sequence: TGCGCCAGCAGCCAAGAACAACAGGACACCTACGAGCAGTACTTC. Translating it yields CASSQEQQDTYEQYF.